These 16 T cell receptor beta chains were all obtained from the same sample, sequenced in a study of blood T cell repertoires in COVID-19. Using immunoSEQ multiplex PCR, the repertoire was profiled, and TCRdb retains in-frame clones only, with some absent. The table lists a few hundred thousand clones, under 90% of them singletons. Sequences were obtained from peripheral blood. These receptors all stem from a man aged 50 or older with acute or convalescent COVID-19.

CDR3 region: CASSPGQGAREQYF. CDR3 nucleotide sequence: TGCGCCAGCAGCCCAGGACAGGGCGCACGCGAGCAGTACTTC. The chain couples TRBV5-1 to TRBJ2-7, with 8 positions matching TRBD1. Germline CDR1 is SGHRS and CDR2 is YFSETQ. With V trimmed by 4 bases and J by 6 bases, 9 bases remained unmatched. CDR3 size: 14 residues. Full variable domain (outside the CDR3, taken from reference TRBV5-1 and TRBJ2-7): KAGVTQTPRYLIKTRGQQVTLSCSPISGHRSVSWYQQTPGQGLQFLFEYFSETQRNKGNFPGRFSGRQFSNSRSEMNVSTLELGDSALYLCASSPGQGAREQYFGPGTRLTVT.

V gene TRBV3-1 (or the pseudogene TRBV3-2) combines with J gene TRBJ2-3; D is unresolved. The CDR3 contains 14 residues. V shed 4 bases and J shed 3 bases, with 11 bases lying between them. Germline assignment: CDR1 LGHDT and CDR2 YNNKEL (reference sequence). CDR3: CASSPPLGTDTQYF. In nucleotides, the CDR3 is TGTGCCAGCAGCCCGCCCCTAGGAACAGATACGCAGTATTTT.

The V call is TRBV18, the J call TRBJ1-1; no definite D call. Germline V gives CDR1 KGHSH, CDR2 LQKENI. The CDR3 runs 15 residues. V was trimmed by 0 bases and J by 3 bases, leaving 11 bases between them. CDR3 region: CASSPPAGWDTEAFF. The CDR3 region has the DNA TGTGCCAGCTCACCACCAGCCGGGTGGGACACTGAAGCTTTCTTT.

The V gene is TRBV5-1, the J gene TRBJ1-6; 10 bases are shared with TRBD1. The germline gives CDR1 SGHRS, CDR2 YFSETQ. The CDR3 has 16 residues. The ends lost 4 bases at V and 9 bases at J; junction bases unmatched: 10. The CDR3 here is CASSPIGQGEVSPLHF. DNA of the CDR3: TGCGCCAGCAGCCCGATCGGACAGGGGGAGGTTTCACCCCTCCACTTT.

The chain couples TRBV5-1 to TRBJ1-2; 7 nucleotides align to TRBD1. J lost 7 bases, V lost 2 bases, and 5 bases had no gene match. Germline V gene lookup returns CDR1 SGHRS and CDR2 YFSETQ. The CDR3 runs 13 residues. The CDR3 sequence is CASSLTTGSGYTF. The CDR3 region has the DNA TGCGCCAGCAGCTTAACGACAGGGTCTGGCTACACCTTC.

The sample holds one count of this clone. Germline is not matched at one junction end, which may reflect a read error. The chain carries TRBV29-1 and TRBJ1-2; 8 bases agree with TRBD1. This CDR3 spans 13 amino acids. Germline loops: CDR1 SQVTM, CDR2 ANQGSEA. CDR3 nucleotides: TGCAGCGTGATACTACGGACAGGGCAGTGGGTGAGATTC. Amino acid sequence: CSVILRTGQWVRF.

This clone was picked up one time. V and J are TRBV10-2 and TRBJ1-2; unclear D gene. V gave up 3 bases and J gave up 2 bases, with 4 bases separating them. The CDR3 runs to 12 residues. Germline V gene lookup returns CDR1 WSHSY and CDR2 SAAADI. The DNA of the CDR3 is TGCGCCAGCAGTGATCAGAACTATGGCTACACCTTC. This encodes CASSDQNYGYTF.

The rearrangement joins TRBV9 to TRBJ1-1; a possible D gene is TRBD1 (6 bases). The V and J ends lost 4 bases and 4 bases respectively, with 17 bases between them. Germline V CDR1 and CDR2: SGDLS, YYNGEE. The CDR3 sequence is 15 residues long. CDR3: CASSPRQDLGTEAFF. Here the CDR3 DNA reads TGTGCCAGCAGCCCCCGACAGGACCTGGGCACTGAAGCTTTCTTT. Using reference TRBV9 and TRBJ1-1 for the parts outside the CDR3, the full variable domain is DSGVTQTPKHLITATGQRVTLRCSPRSGDLSVYWYQQSLDQGLQFLIQYYNGEERAKGNILERFSAQQFPDLHSELNLSSLELGDSALYFCASSPRQDLGTEAFFGQGTRLTVV.

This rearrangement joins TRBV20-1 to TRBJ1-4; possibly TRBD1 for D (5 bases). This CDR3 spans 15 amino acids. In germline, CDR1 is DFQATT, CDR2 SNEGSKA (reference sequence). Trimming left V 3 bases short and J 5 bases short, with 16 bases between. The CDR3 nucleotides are TGCAGTGCTAGTCAACCGGGACGGGGGAATGAAAAACTGTTTTTT. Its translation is CSASQPGRGNEKLFF.

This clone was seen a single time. CDR3 region: CASSKGTEAYEQYF. Written as DNA, the CDR3 is TGTGCCAGTAGTAAGGGGACAGAGGCCTACGAGCAGTACTTC. This chain uses TRBV19 with TRBJ2-7, with 7 nucleotides matching TRBD1. Looked up from germline, CDR1 is LNHDA and CDR2 is SQIVND (reference sequence). V shed 4 bases, J shed 2 bases, and the junction held 5 bases outside the gene matches. The CDR3 spans 14 residues.

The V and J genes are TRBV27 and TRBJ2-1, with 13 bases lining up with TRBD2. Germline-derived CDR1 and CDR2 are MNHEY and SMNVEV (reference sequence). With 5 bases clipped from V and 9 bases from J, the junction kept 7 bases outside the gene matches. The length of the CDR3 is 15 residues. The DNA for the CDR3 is TGTGCCAGCAGTGCGGGGACTAGCGGGACGGGTGAGCAGTTCTTC. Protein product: CASSAGTSGTGEQFF.

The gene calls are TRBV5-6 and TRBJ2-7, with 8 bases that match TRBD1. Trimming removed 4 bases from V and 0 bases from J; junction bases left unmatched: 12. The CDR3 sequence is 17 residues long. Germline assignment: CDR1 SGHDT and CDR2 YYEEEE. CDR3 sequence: CASSPSPAGTGSYEQYF. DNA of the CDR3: TGTGCCAGCAGCCCCTCACCCGCCGGGACAGGCTCCTACGAGCAGTACTTC.

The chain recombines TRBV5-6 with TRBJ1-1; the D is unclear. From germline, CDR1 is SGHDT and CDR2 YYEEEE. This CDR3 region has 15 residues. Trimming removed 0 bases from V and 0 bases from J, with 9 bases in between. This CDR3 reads CASSLVARMNTEAFF. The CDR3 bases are TGTGCCAGCAGCTTGGTGGCCAGAATGAACACTGAAGCTTTCTTT.

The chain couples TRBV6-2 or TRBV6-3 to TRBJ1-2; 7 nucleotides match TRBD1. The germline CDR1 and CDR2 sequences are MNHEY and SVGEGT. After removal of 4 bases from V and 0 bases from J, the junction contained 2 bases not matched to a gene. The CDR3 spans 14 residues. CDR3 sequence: CASSFQGANYGYTF. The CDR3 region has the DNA TGTGCCAGCAGTTTTCAGGGGGCTAACTATGGCTACACCTTC.

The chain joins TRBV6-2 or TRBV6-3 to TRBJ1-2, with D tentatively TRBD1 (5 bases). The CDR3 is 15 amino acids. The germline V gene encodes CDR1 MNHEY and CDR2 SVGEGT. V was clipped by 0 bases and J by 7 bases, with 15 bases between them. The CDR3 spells CASSYSGGSTRGYTF. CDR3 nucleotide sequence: TGTGCCAGCAGTTACTCGGGGGGATCAACGCGTGGCTACACCTTC.

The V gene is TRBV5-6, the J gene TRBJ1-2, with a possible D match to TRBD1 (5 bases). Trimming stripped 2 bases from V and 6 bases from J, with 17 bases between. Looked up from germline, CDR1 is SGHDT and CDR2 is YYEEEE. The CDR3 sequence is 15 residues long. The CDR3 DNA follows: TGTGCCAGCAGCTTAAACGGGGGAAGTTATCATGGCTACACCTTC. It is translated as CASSLNGGSYHGYTF.